This paragraph covers one T cell receptor beta chain sequence. Antigen specificity is unknown. V dropped 7 bases and J dropped 8; count of bases not matched to a gene: 16. CDR3 length: 15 residues. The germline gives CDR1 MNHEY, CDR2 SVGAGI. The PCR employed 60 Vbeta primers together with 13 Jbeta primers. Profiled with immunoSEQ multiplex PCR; TCRdb holds only in-frame clones, not every one. This table has over 150,000 clones, roughly three quarters appearing once. This specimen belongs to a study of cytomegalovirus exposure and HLA in healthy donors. All donors participated as healthy donors of bone marrow. The study's findings and limits: A previous analysis found most TCR beta V segments productive roughly 90% or roughly 30% of the time. Rare TCR sequences dominated, though some public TCRs recurred in many donors.

The source is a male donor in good health and CMV-seronegative. J is TRBJ1-2 and V is TRBV6-5; 7 bases are shared with TRBD1. Sequenced sample: PBMCs. The CDR3 loop reads CASMGLRGGAWGYTF. The CDR3, as DNA: TGTGCCAGCATGGGGCTTCGAGGGGGCGCATGGGGCTACACCTTC.